A single sample gave rise to the 15 T cell receptor beta chains below, sequenced in a study of T cells in localized non-small cell lung cancer. The data were produced by immunoSEQ multiplex PCR, yet TCRdb's version contains in-frame clones alone and is incomplete. Of over 70,000 clones listed, roughly 88% are singletons. This specimen consisted of PBMCs, obtained before any cancer treatment. The source is a woman aged 35-70 years with stage II squamous cell lung carcinoma.

This chain links TRBV7-9 with TRBJ2-5, with 7 bases aligning to TRBD1. There are 15 residues in the CDR3. Germline V CDR1 and CDR2: SEHNR, FQNEAQ (reference sequence). The ends lost 5 bases at V and 4 bases at J; junction bases unmatched: 10. The CDR3 protein is CASSGRQGMGETQYF. CDR3 bases: TGTGCCAGCAGCGGACGACAGGGCATGGGAGAGACCCAGTACTTC.

This sequence joins TRBV19 and TRBJ1-5; 8 positions agree with TRBD1. The CDR3 is made up of 15 amino acids. J gave up 3 bases and V 7 bases, and 8 bases lay outside the gene matches. CDR1 and CDR2 (germline): LNHDA, SQIVND (reference sequence). Here the CDR3 DNA reads TGTGCCAGTACTTCCCGGGACAGGTTCAATCAGCCCCAGCATTTT. As protein: CASTSRDRFNQPQHF.

The chain couples TRBV5-1 to TRBJ2-3, with D unclear. Germline lookup yields CDR1 SGHRS and CDR2 YFSETQ. This CDR3 comprises 15 residues. Between the trimmed V and J ends, which lost 0 bases and 3 bases, there was a span of 11 bases. This chain's CDR3 is CASSLEDPTTDTQYF. The CDR3 DNA follows: TGCGCCAGCAGCTTGGAAGACCCAACGACAGATACGCAGTATTTT.

The chain links TRBV19 to TRBJ1-5; TRBD1 matches 8 bases. V dropped 7 bases and J dropped 5; count of bases not matched to a gene: 7. Looked up from germline, CDR1 is LNHDA and CDR2 is SQIVND (reference sequence). CDR3 length equals 14 residues. CDR3 sequence reads: CASKGDRGYQPQHF. In DNA form, the CDR3 reads TGTGCCAGTAAGGGTGACAGGGGTTATCAGCCCCAGCATTTT.

V is TRBV5-8 and J is TRBJ1-4; 7 positions match TRBD1. The V gene end was trimmed by 2 bases and the J gene end by 2 bases; junction bases not matched to a gene: 3. This CDR3 is 15 amino acids long. Per germline, CDR1 SGHTS and CDR2 YDEGEE. The CDR3 sequence is CASSFYRGTNEKLFF. In DNA, the CDR3 is TGTGCCAGCAGCTTCTACAGGGGTACTAATGAAAAACTGTTTTTT.

V and J are TRBV27 and TRBJ2-7; tentatively, D is TRBD2 (7 bases). The CDR3 extends over 15 amino acids. V lost 6 bases, J lost 6 bases, and 21 bases lay in between. Per germline, CDR1 MNHEY and CDR2 SMNVEV (reference sequence). CDR3 sequence (DNA): TGTGCCAGCAGCACCGTCCGGTGGGGGGGCGGCGAGCAGTACTTC. It translates to CASSTVRWGGGEQYF.

The chain combines TRBV1 with TRBJ1-2. TRBV1 is classified as a pseudogene. CDR3 size: 15 residues. Here the CDR3 reads CTSSLSSDEPYGYTF. CDR3 nucleotides: TGCACCAGCAGCCTCAGTTCGGACGAGCCCTATGGCTACACCTTC.

In this sample, this clone turned up a few times. The V call is TRBV6-1, the J call TRBJ1-6, with a weak D call TRBD1 (5 bases). Trimming removed 1 base from V and 1 base from J, with 8 bases in between. The CDR3 loop spans 16 amino acids. Germline CDR1 reads MNHNS; CDR2 reads SASEGT. The CDR3 nucleotides read TGTGCCAGCAGTGAAGTGGGGGTTTCCTATAATTCACCCCTCCACTTT. This codes for CASSEVGVSYNSPLHF.

The V gene is TRBV28, the J gene TRBJ1-4, with a weak D call TRBD1 (6 bases). The CDR3 length is 18 residues. Germline assignment: CDR1 MDHEN and CDR2 SYDVKM. V was trimmed by 0 bases and J by 1 base, leaving 15 bases between them. CDR3 in amino acids: CASSLWGGILGTNEKLFF. CDR3 DNA: TGTGCCAGCAGTTTATGGGGGGGCATTCTGGGAACTAATGAAAAACTGTTTTTT.

The chain combines TRBV5-1 with TRBJ2-1; possible D gene TRBD2, 5 bases. Trimming stripped 2 bases from V and 0 bases from J, with 6 bases between. This CDR3 spans 14 amino acids. Looked up from germline, CDR1 is SGHRS and CDR2 is YFSETQ. The chain's CDR3 is CASSFSGSYNEQFF. The CDR3 DNA is TGCGCCAGCAGCTTCAGCGGCTCCTACAATGAGCAGTTCTTC.

The chain links TRBV6-1 to TRBJ2-7; TRBD2 agrees at 8 bases. The CDR3 extends over 14 amino acids. After removal of 4 bases from V and 2 bases from J, the junction contained 4 bases not matched to a gene. Germline CDR1 and CDR2: MNHNS and SASEGT. The CDR3 DNA reads as TGTGCCAGCAGTGTCGGTAGCGGGACCTACGAGCAGTACTTC. Translation: CASSVGSGTYEQYF.

V usage is TRBV19 and J usage is TRBJ2-1; 9 bases align to TRBD1. This CDR3 has 16 amino acids. The trim removed 5 bases at V and 6 bases at J, leaving 11 bases unmatched. Germline CDR1 and CDR2: LNHDA and SQIVND (reference sequence). The CDR3 DNA reads TGTGCCAGTAGTCAGCCGGGACAGGGTAGTGCCAATGAGCAGTTCTTC. It encodes CASSQPGQGSANEQFF.

The V gene is TRBV10-3, the J gene TRBJ1-2, with D possibly matching TRBD1 (6 bases). Germline CDR1 and CDR2: ENHRY and SYGVKD. CDR3 length: 13 residues. V was pared by 4 bases and J by 2 bases, with 8 bases between. CDR3 nucleotide sequence: TGTGCCATCAGTGTGGACAGAAACTATGGCTACACCTTC. It yields the protein CAISVDRNYGYTF.

The chain employs TRBV27 and TRBJ1-2, with a weak D call TRBD1 (6 bases). Germline-derived CDR1 and CDR2 are MNHEY and SMNVEV (reference sequence). CDR3 length: 16 amino acids. Trimming pared 4 bases from V and 2 bases from J, leaving 17 bases between. DNA of the CDR3: TGTGCCAGCAGTTCCGGCAGGCTAAGGGGGAACTATGGCTACACCTTC. Amino acid sequence: CASSSGRLRGNYGYTF.

The rearrangement links TRBV2 to TRBJ1-4; 10 bases match TRBD1. The CDR3 totals 14 residues. Trimming removed 6 bases from V and 8 bases from J; junction bases left unmatched: 6. Looked up from germline, CDR1 is SNHLY and CDR2 is FYNNEI. The CDR3 loop reads CASRFDRGQEKLFF. The DNA of the CDR3 is TGTGCCAGCAGATTCGACAGGGGGCAAGAAAAACTGTTTTTT.